This T cell receptor (beta chain) was sequenced during a study of blood T cell repertoires in COVID-19. At the level of the study: The study drew acute and convalescent COVID-19 samples from the United States, Italy and Spain.

The assay was immunoSEQ multiplex PCR, and TCRdb's table has in-frame clones only and misses some. Seen here are approximately 240,000 clones, 84% observed once, and the top ten hold 2.3%. The receptor was derived from an older woman with acute or convalescent COVID-19. The sequenced sample was peripheral blood.

DNA of the CDR3: TGTGCCAGCCAATTTTGGGGACTCGGGGAAAAACTGTTTTTT. Protein product: CASQFWGLGEKLFF. The chain recombines TRBV6-5 with TRBJ1-4, with D tentatively TRBD1 (5 bases). The CDR3 is 14 residues long. Trimming removed 8 bases from V and 8 bases from J, with 18 bases in between. In germline, CDR1 is MNHEY, CDR2 SVGAGI.